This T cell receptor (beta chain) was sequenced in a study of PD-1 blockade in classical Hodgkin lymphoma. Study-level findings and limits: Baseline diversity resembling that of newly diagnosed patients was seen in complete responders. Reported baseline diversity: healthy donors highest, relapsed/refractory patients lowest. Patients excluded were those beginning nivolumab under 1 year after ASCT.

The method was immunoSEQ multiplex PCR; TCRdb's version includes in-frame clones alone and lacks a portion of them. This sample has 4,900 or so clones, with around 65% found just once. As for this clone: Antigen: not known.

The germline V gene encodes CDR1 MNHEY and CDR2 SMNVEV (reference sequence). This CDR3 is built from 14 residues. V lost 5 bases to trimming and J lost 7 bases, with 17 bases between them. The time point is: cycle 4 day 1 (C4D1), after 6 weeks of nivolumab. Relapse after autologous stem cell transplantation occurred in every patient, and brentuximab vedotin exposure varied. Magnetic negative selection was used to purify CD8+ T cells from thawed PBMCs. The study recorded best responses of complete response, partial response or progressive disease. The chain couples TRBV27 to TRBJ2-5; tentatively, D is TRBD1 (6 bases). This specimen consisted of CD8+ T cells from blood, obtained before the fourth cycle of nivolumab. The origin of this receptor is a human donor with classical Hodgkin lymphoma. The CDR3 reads CASSAGAAAGTQYF. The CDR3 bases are TGTGCCAGCAGTGCAGGGGCAGCGGCGGGGACCCAGTACTTC.